A single sample gave rise to the 25 T cell receptor beta chains below, sequenced in a study of T cells in Graves' hyperthyroidism and ophthalmopathy. Authors of the study amplified TCR beta CDR3 regions from RNA transcripts. Initially, a first-round RT-PCR of the TCR CDR3 employed the HTBI primer set. TCRdb reprocessed the multiplex PCR reads via MiXCR and lists one record per CDR3 protein. The sample has hundreds of thousands of distinct CDR3 sequences; about 13% are singletons. Sequenced material: blood. Receptors were obtained from a woman aged 18-29 years with Graves' hyperthyroidism.

The table lists this clonotype with many counts. The chain employs TRBV3-1 and TRBJ2-7; the match to TRBD2 covers 8 bases. Germline CDR1 is LGHDT and CDR2 is YNNKEL (reference sequence). The CDR3 spans 19 residues. The V segment lost 1 base and the J segment 3 bases; nucleotides outside the gene matches: 17. DNA of the CDR3: TGTGCCAGCAGCCAAGGCTCCTGGGGGCATAGCGGGACGAACTACGAGCAGTACTTC. Its protein is CASSQGSWGHSGTNYEQYF.

This clonotype was counted ten times or more. The CDR3 region has the DNA TGTGCCAGCAGTCCGGACAGGGAGGACACCATATATTTT. Amino acids: CASSPDREDTIYF. The chain has TRBV28 and TRBJ1-3, with 8 positions matching TRBD1. CDR3 length equals 13 residues. J gave up 8 bases and V 5 bases, and 5 bases lay outside the gene matches. Germline V gives CDR1 MDHEN, CDR2 SYDVKM.

The chain recombines TRBV14 with TRBJ1-2; 9 nucleotides line up with TRBD1. Trimming cost V 4 bases and J 8 bases; bases outside gene matches: 14. CDR3 length equals 16 residues. Germline V lookup: CDR1 SGHDN, CDR2 FVKESK. CDR3 amino acids: CASSLTSWTGAGGYTF. The CDR3 DNA sequence: TGTGCCAGCAGCCTCACCTCCTGGACAGGGGCGGGGGGCTACACCTTC.

This clonotype was recorded many times. Sequence at one end of the junction differs from germline and may be a read error. The genes are TRBV28 and TRBJ2-1, with TRBD2 matching 11 bases. Per the germline V gene, CDR1 is MDHEN and CDR2 is SYDVKM. The CDR3 contains 17 residues. Here the CDR3 reads CASSSYTSGSSCNEQFF. The CDR3 DNA reads TGTGCCAGCAGTTCCTATACTAGCGGGAGCTCCTGCAATGAGCAGTTCTTC.

This clonotype was seen at least ten times. V is TRBV28 and J is TRBJ1-5; D gene unclear. This CDR3 is built from 14 residues. Germline V gives CDR1 MDHEN, CDR2 SYDVKM. Trimming took off 3 bases at V and 4 bases at J, with 10 bases between the two ends. The CDR3 loop reads CASSLPAGNQPQHF. CDR3 sequence (DNA): TGTGCCAGCAGTTTGCCCGCCGGGAATCAGCCCCAGCATTTT. Using reference TRBV28 and TRBJ1-5 for the parts outside the CDR3, the full variable domain is DVKVTQSSRYLVKRTGEKVFLECVQDMDHENMFWYRQDPGLGLRLIYFSYDVKMKEKGDIPEGYSVSREKKERFSLILESASTNQTSMYLCASSLPAGNQPQHFGDGTRLSIL.

This clonotype was counted ten times or more. V is TRBV9 and J is TRBJ2-7; weak D call: TRBD1 (6 bases). The CDR3 totals 14 residues. From germline, CDR1 is SGDLS and CDR2 YYNGEE. V lost 4 bases to trimming and J lost 4 bases, with 15 bases between them. CDR3 protein: CASSTSTGGYEQYF. The CDR3 DNA sequence: TGTGCCAGCAGCACCTCGACAGGTGGTTACGAGCAGTACTTC.

This clonotype appeared many times. The chain joins TRBV5-1 to TRBJ2-7, with D uncertain. Germline V gives CDR1 SGHRS, CDR2 YFSETQ. V was clipped by 5 bases and J by 2 bases, with 11 bases between them. This CDR3 has 13 residues. The CDR3 region has the DNA TGCGCCAGCAGAAAAGAGGTCGCCTACGAGCAGTACTTC. Translated: CASRKEVAYEQYF.

This clonotype was recorded at least ten times. The chain employs TRBV11-2 and TRBJ1-1; 9 bases are a match to TRBD1. The V gene's germline CDR1 is SGHAT and CDR2 FQNNGV. V lost 7 bases, J lost 0 bases, and 21 bases stayed unmatched. The CDR3 length is 20 residues. The CDR3 loop reads CASKIFPLWRDRALNTEAFF. In DNA, the CDR3 is TGTGCCAGCAAAATTTTCCCACTGTGGAGGGACAGGGCCTTGAACACTGAAGCTTTCTTT.

This chain connects TRBV25-1 to TRBJ2-5; D is undetermined. The CDR3 consists of 12 residues. V was trimmed by 5 bases and J by 5 bases, leaving 9 bases between them. CDR1 and CDR2 (germline): MGHDK, SYGVNS. The CDR3 is CASSNQWETQYF. The CDR3 nucleotides read TGTGCCAGCAGTAACCAGTGGGAGACCCAGTACTTC.

This clonotype was seen at least ten times. The chain uses TRBV7-2 and TRBJ2-3; TRBD2 aligns across 7 bases. CDR1 is SGHTA, CDR2 FQGNSA, per germline. The CDR3 is made up of 17 amino acids. Losses at the gene ends were 5 bases for V and 5 bases for J; bases not matched to a gene: 16. This CDR3 is CASSLSPGGGPEDTQYF. The CDR3 coding sequence is TGTGCCAGCAGCCTTAGTCCGGGGGGAGGGCCGGAAGATACGCAGTATTTT.

This clonotype was seen a few times. V is TRBV3-1 and J is TRBJ1-2, with D possibly matching TRBD1 (6 bases). The CDR3 is 17 residues long. Germline values: CDR1 LGHDT, CDR2 YNNKEL (reference sequence). V lost 5 bases, J lost 6 bases, and 25 bases lay in between. The chain's CDR3 is CASSTRGGDADRNGYTF. In DNA, the CDR3 is TGTGCCAGCAGCACTAGAGGGGGGGACGCAGACAGGAATGGCTACACCTTC.

Many counts were recorded for this clonotype. This chain uses TRBV2 with TRBJ1-1; D remains unclear. The V end was cut by 3 bases, the J end by 1 base, with 6 bases between. The germline gives CDR1 SNHLY, CDR2 FYNNEI. The CDR3 has 13 amino acids. CDR3 region: CASSEAGNTEAFF. The CDR3 DNA reads as TGTGCCAGCAGTGAGGCAGGGAACACTGAAGCTTTCTTT.

This clonotype was found many times. The rearrangement links TRBV27 to TRBJ1-6; 11 bases align to TRBD1. CDR3 length equals 14 residues. Germline V gene lookup returns CDR1 MNHEY and CDR2 SMNVEV (reference sequence). V trimming: 7 bases; J trimming: 10 bases; junction bases outside the gene matches: 6. The CDR3 DNA reads TGTGCCAGCAAAGGGGGACAGGGGGGATCACCCCTCCACTTT. This sequence encodes CASKGGQGGSPLHF.

This clonotype was observed many times. This rearrangement joins TRBV7-2 to TRBJ2-1, with 7 bases identical to TRBD2. The CDR3 loop spans 14 amino acids. Losses at the gene ends were 0 bases for V and 7 bases for J; bases not matched to a gene: 3. CDR1 and CDR2 from the germline V gene are SGHTA and FQGNSA. The CDR3, as DNA: TGTGCCAGCAGCTTAGCGGGAGGGTCTAATGAGCAGTTCTTC. Protein product: CASSLAGGSNEQFF.

In its sample, this clonotype was seen a few times. The chain links TRBV20-1 to TRBJ2-7, with D maybe TRBD1 (6 bases). Trimming cost V 6 bases and J 0 bases, with 12 bases left between them. The CDR3 runs to 13 residues. CDR1 is DFQATT, CDR2 SNEGSKA, per germline (reference sequence). CDR3 amino acids: CSAERDTSYEQYF. CDR3 coding DNA: TGCAGTGCAGAAAGGGACACCTCCTACGAGCAGTACTTC.

This clonotype was counted between two and nine times. V gene TRBV19 combines with J gene TRBJ1-1; 8 bases map to TRBD1. Germline CDR1 and CDR2: LNHDA and SQIVND (reference sequence). The ends lost 0 bases at V and 8 bases at J; junction bases unmatched: 2. CDR3 length: 13 amino acids. The CDR3 loop reads CASSIERTGEAFF. The CDR3 region has the DNA TGTGCCAGTAGTATAGAGCGGACAGGGGAAGCTTTCTTT.

This clonotype came up many times. J is TRBJ2-1 and V is TRBV29-1; 11 bases match TRBD2. This CDR3 contains 19 residues. Germline CDR1 and CDR2: SQVTM and ANQGSEA. Trimming removed 0 bases from V and 7 bases from J; junction bases left unmatched: 17. The CDR3 region is CSVEDLIAGGPGVGNEQFF. In DNA form, the CDR3 reads TGCAGCGTTGAAGATCTTATAGCGGGGGGGCCTGGGGTTGGTAATGAGCAGTTCTTC.

This clonotype was seen just once. The chain employs TRBV7-3 and TRBJ2-1, with 11 positions matching TRBD2. There are 14 residues in the CDR3. Per germline, CDR1 SGHTA and CDR2 FQGTGA. J gave up 6 bases and V 6 bases, and 4 bases lay outside the gene matches. CDR3 residues: CASRTSGSGNEQFF. CDR3 bases: TGTGCCAGCAGAACTAGCGGGAGCGGCAATGAGCAGTTCTTC.

Only a few counts were recorded for this clonotype. V gene TRBV7-9 combines with J gene TRBJ1-1, with 7 bases identical to TRBD1. Unmatched junction bases numbered 12, after V lost 4 bases and J lost 1 base. CDR1 is SEHNR and CDR2 is FQNEAQ in the germline V gene (reference sequence). This CDR3 region has 17 residues. This CDR3 reads CASSSEQGRTTNTEAFF. The CDR3 DNA sequence: TGTGCCAGCAGCTCGGAACAGGGGCGAACAACGAACACTGAAGCTTTCTTT.

This sequence joins TRBV7-9 and TRBJ1-1; D is uncertain. Germline V gene lookup returns CDR1 SEHNR and CDR2 FQNEAQ (reference sequence). This CDR3 has 14 amino acids. V lost 2 bases to trimming and J lost 5 bases, with 12 bases between them. The CDR3 reads CASSLNTGGTEAFF. The CDR3 nucleotides are TGTGCCAGCAGCTTAAACACCGGTGGGACTGAAGCTTTCTTT.

This clonotype was observed a handful of times. The rearrangement uses TRBV18 and TRBJ2-2, with D possibly TRBD1 on 5 matching bases. This CDR3 spans 15 amino acids. Germline assignment: CDR1 KGHSH and CDR2 LQKENI. The ends were cut back, 2 bases at V and 5 bases at J, with 12 bases in the middle. The CDR3 sequence is CASSPGTGLTGELFF. CDR3 DNA: TGTGCCAGCTCACCAGGAACAGGTTTGACCGGGGAGCTGTTTTTT.

This clonotype was recorded at least ten times. V is TRBV11-2 and J is TRBJ2-7; D gene unclear. The CDR3 runs to 13 residues. V was trimmed by 6 bases and J by 2 bases, leaving 11 bases between them. CDR1 is SGHAT and CDR2 is FQNNGV in the germline V gene. The CDR3 region has the DNA TGTGCCAGCAGTGCAGACCGGCCCTACGAGCAGTACTTC. It specifies CASSADRPYEQYF.

This clonotype was recorded many times. The V and J genes are TRBV6-7 and TRBJ2-7; tentative D call: TRBD1 (6 bases). TRBV6-7 is assigned to the ORF class and has an uncertain function. V gave up 10 bases and J gave up 5 bases, with 27 bases separating them. The CDR3 length is 16 residues. Written as DNA, the CDR3 is TGTGCCACCCGGCGGCTTTTTTACTACAGGGCCCACGAGCAGTACTTC. Translation: CATRRLFYYRAHEQYF.

Ten or more counts support this clonotype. This chain links TRBV20-1 with TRBJ2-1; 11 bases are shared with TRBD1. J gave up 7 bases and V 3 bases, and 5 bases lay outside the gene matches. This CDR3 contains 14 residues. Germline V gene data show CDR1 as DFQATT and CDR2 as SNEGSKA (reference sequence). Here the CDR3 reads CSASRGQGANEQFF. For the CDR3, the DNA is TGCAGTGCTAGTAGAGGACAGGGGGCAAATGAGCAGTTCTTC.

This clonotype was counted at least ten times. This chain links TRBV3-1 with TRBJ2-7, with unresolved D. The CDR3 loop spans 13 amino acids. Per the germline V gene, CDR1 is LGHDT and CDR2 is YNNKEL (reference sequence). V gave up 1 base and J gave up 3 bases, with 7 bases separating them. DNA for the CDR3: TGTGCCAGCAGCCAAGGGGTGGGCTACGAGCAGTACTTC. Protein sequence: CASSQGVGYEQYF.